This T cell receptor (beta chain) was retrieved from a study of tumor-infiltrating lymphocytes in primary liver carcinoma. Study in general: Surgical resection was used to treat these primary liver carcinoma patients. The patient population consisted of men and women between 30 and 69 years of age.

Making TCR beta cDNA involved approximately 0.5 ug total RNA and a constant-region primer. Sequencing libraries for TCR beta derived from three nested multiplex PCR rounds that used slightly modified ARM-PCR. The first two PCR rounds, approximately 10 cycles each, used TRBV1-TRBV30 forward primers and a C-beta reverse primer. One entry per CDR3 protein, called by TCRdb with MiXCR from the multiplex PCR reads. The sample lists about 350,000 distinct CDR3 sequences; about 65% were seen once. Notes on this clonotype: A much larger clone sits a single nucleotide away, making a read error possible.

CDR1 is SGHAT, CDR2 FQNNGV, per germline. The CDR3 has 13 residues. They got blood RNA out of unsorted whole blood and also pulled out germline DNA. This receptor was taken from a middle-aged man with primary liver carcinoma and hepatitis B virus infection. The rearrangement links TRBV11-2 to TRBJ1-2; D not resolved. The specimen sequenced was peripheral blood. This CDR3 reads CASSSPGWNGDTF. The CDR3, as DNA: TGTGCCAGCAGCTCCCCGGGGTGGAATGGCGACACCTTC.